Listed below are T cell receptor beta chains from one sample, sequenced in a study of blood T cell repertoires in COVID-19. Using immunoSEQ multiplex PCR, the repertoire was profiled, and TCRdb retains in-frame clones only, with some absent. The table records about 120,000 clones, around 80% of them present only once. Sequences were obtained from peripheral blood. The receptors were gathered from an elderly woman with acute or convalescent COVID-19. CDR3s include the opening cysteine and the closing phenylalanine or tryptophan. A D gene is named only where the DNA matches it firmly. The listing skips clone size in some rows; elsewhere it reads once, few, many or a size class.

cdr3_nt	cdr3_aa	clone_size	v_call	d_call	j_call
TGTGCCAGCAGCCCCCCAGCGCCTACACCCTACAATGAGCAGTTCTTC	CASSPPAPTPYNEQFF	.	TRBV7-9	.	TRBJ2-1
TGTGCCAGCAGCCCATGGGACAGGAACGACTATGGCTACACCTTC	CASSPWDRNDYGYTF	.	TRBV7-9	TRBD1	TRBJ1-2
TGTGCCAGCAGTTGGACAGGGCAACTTATGGAAGCTTTCTTT	CASSWTGQLMEAFF	.	TRBV27	TRBD1	TRBJ1-1
TGCGCCAGCAGCCGCCACAGGGCCCCGAACACCGGGGAGCTGTTTTTT	CASSRHRAPNTGELFF	.	TRBV5-1	.	TRBJ2-2
TGTGCCAGCAGTTTTGCGGGGACCACTGAAGCTTTCTTT	CASSFAGTTEAFF	.	TRBV5-5	.	TRBJ1-1
TGTGCCAGCACGAGACAGTTCAGCTCTGGAAACACCATATATTTT	CASTRQFSSGNTIYF	.	TRBV2	.	TRBJ1-3
TGTGCCAGCAGCCCCTTCCTCCAGGGGGCAGGAGATGGCTACACCTTC	CASSPFLQGAGDGYTF	once	TRBV6-2/TRBV6-3	TRBD1	TRBJ1-2
TGTGCCTTCGATGGTGAGGGGGCCTGGACTGAAAAACTGTTTTTT	CAFDGEGAWTEKLFF	.	TRBV30	TRBD1	TRBJ1-4
TGCGCCAGCAGCCAAGAAGGGGACAACAATGAGCAGTTCTTC	CASSQEGDNNEQFF	.	TRBV4-3	.	TRBJ2-1
TGCGCCAGCAGCTTACAGGGGAACACTGAAGCTTTCTTT	CASSLQGNTEAFF	.	TRBV10-1	.	TRBJ1-1
TGTGCCAGCAGCCCTAGTGGGGACAGGGGAGGTTTTGAAGCTTTCTTT	CASSPSGDRGGFEAFF	.	TRBV9	TRBD1	TRBJ1-1
TGTGCCAGCAGTTACTCCCTCTATGAGCAGTTCTTC	CASSYSLYEQFF	few	TRBV6-2/TRBV6-3	.	TRBJ2-1
TGTGCCAGCAGCCAACTAGCGGGAGGGCCGGGGAATGAGCAGTTCTTC	CASSQLAGGPGNEQFF	.	TRBV4-2	TRBD2	TRBJ2-1
TGTGCCAGCAGTTCCCCCCAGGGGAGGGGCGGCTACACCTTC	CASSSPQGRGGYTF	few	TRBV6-5	.	TRBJ1-2
TGTGCCAGTAGTACACGGAGGGATCAGCCCCAGCATTTT	CASSTRRDQPQHF	.	TRBV19	.	TRBJ1-5
TGTGCCAGCAGGTCACAGGGGGCAGGTTGGTCTGAAGCTTTCTTT	CASRSQGAGWSEAFF	.	TRBV5-4	TRBD1	TRBJ1-1
TGTGCCAGCACTCCCCTGGGGCTTCCCACAGATACGCAGTATTTT	CASTPLGLPTDTQYF	.	TRBV6-5	.	TRBJ2-3
TGCGCCAGCAGCCCCAGGGAGGGTGAAAAACTGTTTTTT	CASSPREGEKLFF	.	TRBV4-3	.	TRBJ1-4
TGTGCCAGCAGCTTGGGCGGGTTAGCGGGAGTCACTGAGCAGTTCTTC	CASSLGGLAGVTEQFF	.	TRBV5-4	TRBD2	TRBJ2-1
TGTGCCAGCAGCCAATACAACAACAGGGGGCGAGAGACCCAGTACTTC	CASSQYNNRGRETQYF	.	TRBV4-2	TRBD1	TRBJ2-5
TGTGCCAGCAGACGAACAGCAATGAACACTGAAGCTTTCTTT	CASRRTAMNTEAFF	.	TRBV28	.	TRBJ1-1
TGCGCCAGCAGCCAGGGGACAGAGTTCAACACTGAAGCTTTCTTT	CASSQGTEFNTEAFF	.	TRBV4-3	TRBD1	TRBJ1-1
TGTGCCAGCAGCCAAGACCCAAGGCGGGAGCAGTTCTTC	CASSQDPRREQFF	once	TRBV4-2	.	TRBJ2-1
TGTGCCAGCAGTTTACGCGGGAGCTCCTACAATGAGCAGTTCTTC	CASSLRGSSYNEQFF	.	TRBV28	TRBD2	TRBJ2-1
TGTGCCAGCAGTTACTCCTTTCGCGGGGGGAACTACAATGAGCAGTTCTTC	CASSYSFRGGNYNEQFF	.	TRBV6-2/TRBV6-3	TRBD2	TRBJ2-1
TGTGCCAGCCGGGACAGGGATAGGGAGACCCAGTACTTC	CASRDRDRETQYF	.	TRBV19	TRBD1	TRBJ2-5
TGTGCCAGTAGTATCGGGTCGGATGATACGCAGTATTTT	CASSIGSDDTQYF	.	TRBV19	.	TRBJ2-3
TGTGCCAGCAGCATCGAAGCCCTTTCCTACGAGCAGTACTTC	CASSIEALSYEQYF	.	TRBV7-2	.	TRBJ2-7